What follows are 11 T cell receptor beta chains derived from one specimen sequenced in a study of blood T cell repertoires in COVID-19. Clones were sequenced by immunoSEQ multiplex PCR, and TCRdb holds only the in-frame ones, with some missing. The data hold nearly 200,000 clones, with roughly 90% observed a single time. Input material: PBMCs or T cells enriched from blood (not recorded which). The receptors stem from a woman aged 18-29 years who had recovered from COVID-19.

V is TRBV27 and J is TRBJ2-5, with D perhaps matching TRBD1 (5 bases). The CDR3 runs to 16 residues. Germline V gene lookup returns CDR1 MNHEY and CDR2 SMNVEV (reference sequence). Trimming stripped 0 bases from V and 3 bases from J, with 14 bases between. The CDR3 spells CASSLSGQGREETQYF. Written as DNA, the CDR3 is TGTGCCAGCAGTTTATCGGGGCAGGGTCGTGAAGAGACCCAGTACTTC.

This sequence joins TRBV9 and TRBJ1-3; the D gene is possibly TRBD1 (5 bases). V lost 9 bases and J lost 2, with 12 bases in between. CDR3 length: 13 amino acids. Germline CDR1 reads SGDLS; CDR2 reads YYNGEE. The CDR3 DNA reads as TGTGCCACGGGGGGAGGTACTGGAAACACCATATATTTT. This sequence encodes CATGGGTGNTIYF.

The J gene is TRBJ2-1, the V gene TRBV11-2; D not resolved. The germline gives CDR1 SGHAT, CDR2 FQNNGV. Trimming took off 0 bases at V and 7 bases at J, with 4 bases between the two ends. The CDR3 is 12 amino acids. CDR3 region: CASSLEENEQFF. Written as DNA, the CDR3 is TGTGCCAGCAGCTTAGAAGAGAATGAGCAGTTCTTC.

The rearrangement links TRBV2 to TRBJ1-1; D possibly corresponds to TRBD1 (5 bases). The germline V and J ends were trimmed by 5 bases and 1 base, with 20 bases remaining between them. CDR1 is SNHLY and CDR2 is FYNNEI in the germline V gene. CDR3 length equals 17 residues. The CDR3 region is CASSSDHPGLKNTEAFF. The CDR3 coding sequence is TGTGCCAGCAGTTCAGATCATCCGGGACTGAAGAACACTGAAGCTTTCTTT.

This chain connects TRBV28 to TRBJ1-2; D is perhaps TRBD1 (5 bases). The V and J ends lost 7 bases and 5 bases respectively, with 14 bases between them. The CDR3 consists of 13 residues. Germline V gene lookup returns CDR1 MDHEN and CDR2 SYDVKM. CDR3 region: CASTQGLTYGYTF. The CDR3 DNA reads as TGTGCCAGCACTCAGGGCCTGACATATGGCTACACCTTC.

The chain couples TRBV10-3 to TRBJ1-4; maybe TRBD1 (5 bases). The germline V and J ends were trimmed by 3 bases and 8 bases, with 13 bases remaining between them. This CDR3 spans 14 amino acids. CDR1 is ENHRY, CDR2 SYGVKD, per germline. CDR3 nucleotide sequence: TGTGCCATCAGTGACCCCCGGCAGGGAGAAAAACTGTTTTTT. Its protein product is CAISDPRQGEKLFF.

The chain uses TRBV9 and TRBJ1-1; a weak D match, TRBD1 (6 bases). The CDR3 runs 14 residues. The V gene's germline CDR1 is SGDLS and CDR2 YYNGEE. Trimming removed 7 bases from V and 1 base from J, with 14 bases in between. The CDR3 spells CASGRGGQNTEAFF. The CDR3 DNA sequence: TGTGCCAGCGGAAGGGGGGGCCAGAACACTGAAGCTTTCTTT.

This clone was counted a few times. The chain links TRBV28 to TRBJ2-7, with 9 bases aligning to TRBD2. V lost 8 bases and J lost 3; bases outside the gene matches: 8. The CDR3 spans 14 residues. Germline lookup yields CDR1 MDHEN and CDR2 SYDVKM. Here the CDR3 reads CASSGGGVVYEQYF. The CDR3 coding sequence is TGTGCCAGCTCCGGCGGGGGGGTTGTCTACGAGCAGTACTTC.

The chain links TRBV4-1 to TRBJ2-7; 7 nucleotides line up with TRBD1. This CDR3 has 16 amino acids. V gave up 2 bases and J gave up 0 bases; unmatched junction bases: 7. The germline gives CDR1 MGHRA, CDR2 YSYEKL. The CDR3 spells CASSQRAGTDSYEQYF. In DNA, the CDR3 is TGCGCCAGCAGCCAACGAGCCGGGACAGACTCCTACGAGCAGTACTTC.

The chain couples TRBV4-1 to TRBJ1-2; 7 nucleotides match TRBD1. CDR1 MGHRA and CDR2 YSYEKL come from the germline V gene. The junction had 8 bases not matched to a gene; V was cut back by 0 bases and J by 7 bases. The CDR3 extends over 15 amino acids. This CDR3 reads CASSQEEDRRGGYTF. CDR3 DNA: TGCGCCAGCAGCCAAGAAGAGGACAGGCGTGGTGGCTACACCTTC.

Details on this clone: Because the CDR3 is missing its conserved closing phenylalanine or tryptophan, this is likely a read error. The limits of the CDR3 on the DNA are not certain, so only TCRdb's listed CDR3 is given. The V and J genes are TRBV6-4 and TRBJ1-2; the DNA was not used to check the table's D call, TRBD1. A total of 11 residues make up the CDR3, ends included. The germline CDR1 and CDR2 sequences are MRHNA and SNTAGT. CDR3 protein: CASSDRGGEGE.